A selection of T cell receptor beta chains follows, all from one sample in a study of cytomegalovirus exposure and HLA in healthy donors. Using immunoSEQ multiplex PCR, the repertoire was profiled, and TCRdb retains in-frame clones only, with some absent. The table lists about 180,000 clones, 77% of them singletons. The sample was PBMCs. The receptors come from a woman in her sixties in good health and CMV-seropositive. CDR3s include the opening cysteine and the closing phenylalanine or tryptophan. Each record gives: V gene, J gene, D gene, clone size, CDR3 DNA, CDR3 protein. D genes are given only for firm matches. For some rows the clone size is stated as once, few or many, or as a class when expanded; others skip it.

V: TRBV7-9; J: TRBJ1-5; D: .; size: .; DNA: TGTGCCAGCGCCTCGGGTTTTCAGCCCCAGCATTTT; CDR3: CASASGFQPQHF
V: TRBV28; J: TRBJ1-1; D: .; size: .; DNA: TGTGCCAGCAGTGAGGTCCCCGGAGGGACTGAAGCTTTCTTT; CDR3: CASSEVPGGTEAFF
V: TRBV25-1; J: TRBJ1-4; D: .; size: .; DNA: TGTGCCAGCGGCGGGTCTCCATCAACTAATGAAAAACTGTTTTTT; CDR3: CASGGSPSTNEKLFF
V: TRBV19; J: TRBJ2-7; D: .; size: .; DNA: TGTGCCAGTAGTCCGGGCTACGAGCAGTACTTC; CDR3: CASSPGYEQYF
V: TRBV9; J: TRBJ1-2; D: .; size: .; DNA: TGTGCCAGCAGCGTAGGGGCGAGCGGAGGTGGTGGCTACACCTTC; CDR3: CASSVGASGGGGYTF
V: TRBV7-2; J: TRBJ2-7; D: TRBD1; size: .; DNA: TGTGCCAGCAGCCCCCGGACAGGGGGCATTGTGCAGTACTTC; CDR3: CASSPRTGGIVQYF
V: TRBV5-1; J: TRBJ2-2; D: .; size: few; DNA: TGCGCCAGCAGCTTGGCGTCCAGGAACACCGGGGAGCTGTTTTTT; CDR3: CASSLASRNTGELFF
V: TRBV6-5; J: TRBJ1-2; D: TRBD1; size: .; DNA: TGTGCCAGCAGATCGGTTCAGGGGGGTGATGGCTACACCTTC; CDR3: CASRSVQGGDGYTF
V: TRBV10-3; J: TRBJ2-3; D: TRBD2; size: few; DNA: TGTGCCGCCCAGCGCTTTCTAGCGGAGTCCACAGATACGCAGTATTTT; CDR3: CAAQRFLAESTDTQYF
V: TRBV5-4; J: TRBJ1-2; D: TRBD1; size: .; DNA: TGTGCCAGCAGCGTAACAGGGGGCTATGGCTACACCTTC; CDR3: CASSVTGGYGYTF
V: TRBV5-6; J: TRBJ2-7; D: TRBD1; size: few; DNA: TGTGCCAGCAACTACAGGGGGATAACCTACGAGCAGTACTTC; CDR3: CASNYRGITYEQYF
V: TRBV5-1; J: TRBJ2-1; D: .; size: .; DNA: TGCGCCAGCAGCTCGGGGTCAAGCTCCTACAATGAGCAGTTCTTC; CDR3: CASSSGSSSYNEQFF
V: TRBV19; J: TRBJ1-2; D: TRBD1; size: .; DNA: TGTGCCAGTAATCCCGCGGGACAGAACTATGGCTACACCTTC; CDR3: CASNPAGQNYGYTF
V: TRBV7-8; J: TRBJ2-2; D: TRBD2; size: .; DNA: TGTGCCAGCAGCCCTTCCAGACTAGCGGGAACTACCGGGGAGCTGTTTTTT; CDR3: CASSPSRLAGTTGELFF
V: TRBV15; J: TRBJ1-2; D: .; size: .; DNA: TGTGCCACCAGCAGAGATCGGCGGGCGTTGAACTATGGCTACACCTTC; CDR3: CATSRDRRALNYGYTF
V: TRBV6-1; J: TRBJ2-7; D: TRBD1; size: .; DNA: TGTGCCAGCAGTAAGGACAGGGCGGCCTACGAGCAGTACTTC; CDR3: CASSKDRAAYEQYF
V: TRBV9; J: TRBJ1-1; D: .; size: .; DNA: TGTGCCAGCAGCGAGGGGGAGGGGGGAGCGAACACTGAAGCTTTCTTT; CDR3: CASSEGEGGANTEAFF
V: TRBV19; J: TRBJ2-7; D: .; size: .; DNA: TGTGCCAGTAGTCTACAGGTGGGGAATTCTGGGCAGTACTTC; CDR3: CASSLQVGNSGQYF
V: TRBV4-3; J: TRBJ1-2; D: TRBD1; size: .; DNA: TGCGCCAGCAGCCAGGAAACACAGGGGGCTTGGGGCTACACCTTC; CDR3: CASSQETQGAWGYTF
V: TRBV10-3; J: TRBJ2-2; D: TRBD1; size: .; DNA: TGTGCCACCCGGGACAGGGGGTCCGGGGAGCTGTTTTTT; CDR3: CATRDRGSGELFF